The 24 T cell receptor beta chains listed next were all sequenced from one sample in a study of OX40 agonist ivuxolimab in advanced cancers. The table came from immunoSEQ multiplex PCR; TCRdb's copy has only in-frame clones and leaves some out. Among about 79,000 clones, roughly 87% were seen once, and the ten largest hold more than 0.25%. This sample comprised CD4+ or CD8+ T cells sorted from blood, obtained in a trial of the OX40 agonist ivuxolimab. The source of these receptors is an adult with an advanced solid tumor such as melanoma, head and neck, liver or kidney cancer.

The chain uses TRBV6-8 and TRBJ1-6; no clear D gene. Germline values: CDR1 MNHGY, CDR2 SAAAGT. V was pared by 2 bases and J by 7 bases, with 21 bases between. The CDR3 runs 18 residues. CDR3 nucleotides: TGTGCCAGCAGTTACACCAACCCGACTGCCCTCATGAATTCACCCCTCCACTTT. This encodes CASSYTNPTALMNSPLHF.

CDR3 loop: CASSPRGSLYNEQFF. The CDR3 DNA reads as TGTGCCAGCAGCCCGCGGGGGAGCCTATACAATGAGCAGTTCTTC. The chain employs TRBV14 and TRBJ2-1; 7 positions match TRBD2. In germline, CDR1 is SGHDN, CDR2 FVKESK. The CDR3 spans 15 residues. J gave up 4 bases and V 4 bases, and 7 bases lay outside the gene matches.

The CDR3 here is CASSDGGAASYEQYF. In nucleotides, the CDR3 is TGTGCCAGCAGCGACGGAGGGGCGGCCTCCTACGAGCAGTACTTC. J is TRBJ2-7 and V is TRBV9; D is perhaps TRBD2 (6 bases). Germline V CDR1 and CDR2: SGDLS, YYNGEE. CDR3 length: 15 amino acids. The V end was cut by 3 bases, the J end by 0 bases, with 13 bases between.

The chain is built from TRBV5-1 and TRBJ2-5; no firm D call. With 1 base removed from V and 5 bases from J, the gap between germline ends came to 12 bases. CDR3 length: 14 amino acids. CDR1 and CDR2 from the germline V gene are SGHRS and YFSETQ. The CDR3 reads CASSLSTLRETQYF. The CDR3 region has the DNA TGCGCCAGCAGCTTGTCTACCCTTCGGGAGACCCAGTACTTC.

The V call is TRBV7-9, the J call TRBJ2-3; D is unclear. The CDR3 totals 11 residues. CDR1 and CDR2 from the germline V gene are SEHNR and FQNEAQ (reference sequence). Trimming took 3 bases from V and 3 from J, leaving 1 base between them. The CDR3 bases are TGTGCCAGCAGCTTGACAGATACGCAGTATTTT. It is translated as CASSLTDTQYF.

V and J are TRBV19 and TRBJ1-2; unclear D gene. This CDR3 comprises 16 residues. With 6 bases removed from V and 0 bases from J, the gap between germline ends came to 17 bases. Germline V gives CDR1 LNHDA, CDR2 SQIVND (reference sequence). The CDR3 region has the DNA TGTGCCAGTAGACGACAACTTAAAGTAGCTAACTATGGCTACACCTTC. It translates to CASRRQLKVANYGYTF.

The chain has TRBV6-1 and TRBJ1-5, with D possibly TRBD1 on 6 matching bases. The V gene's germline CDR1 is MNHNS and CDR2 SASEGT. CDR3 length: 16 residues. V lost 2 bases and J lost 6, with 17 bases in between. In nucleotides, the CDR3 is TGTGCCAGCAGTGAAACCCTGGGGGGCGCCACTCAGCCCCAGCATTTT. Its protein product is CASSETLGGATQPQHF.

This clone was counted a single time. The CDR3 region is CAWSAGRATNEKLFF. The CDR3 DNA reads TGTGCCTGGAGTGCGGGACGGGCAACTAATGAAAAACTGTTTTTT. The chain recombines TRBV30 with TRBJ1-4; possible D gene TRBD1, 5 bases. Germline loops: CDR1 GTSNPN, CDR2 SVGIG (reference sequence). Trimming stripped 1 base from V and 0 bases from J, with 9 bases between. The CDR3 sequence is 15 residues long. The variable domain in full, completed from reference TRBV30 and TRBJ1-4, reads SQTIHQWPATLVQPVGSPLSLECTVEGTSNPNLYWYRQAAGRGLQLLFYSVGIGQISSEVPQNLSASRPQDRQFILSSKKLLLSDSGFYLCAWSAGRATNEKLFFGSGTQLSVL.

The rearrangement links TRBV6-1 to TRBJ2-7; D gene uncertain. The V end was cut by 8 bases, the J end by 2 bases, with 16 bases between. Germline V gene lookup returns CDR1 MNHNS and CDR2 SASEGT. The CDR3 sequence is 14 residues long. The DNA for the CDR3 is TGTGCCAGCTCATCGGGCAAGGCCCCCTACGAGCAGTACGTC. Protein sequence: CASSSGKAPYEQYV.

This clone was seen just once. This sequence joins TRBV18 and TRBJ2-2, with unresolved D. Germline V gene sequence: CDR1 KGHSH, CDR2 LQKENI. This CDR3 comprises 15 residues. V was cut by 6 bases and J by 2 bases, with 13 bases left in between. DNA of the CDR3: TGTGCCAGCTCCCGTGCTTCCGGAAACACCGGGGAGCTGTTTTTT. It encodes CASSRASGNTGELFF.

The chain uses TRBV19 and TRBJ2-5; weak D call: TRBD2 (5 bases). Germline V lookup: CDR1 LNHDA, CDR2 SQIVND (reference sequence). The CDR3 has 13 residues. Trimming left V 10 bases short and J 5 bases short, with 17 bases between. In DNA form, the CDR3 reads TGTGCCACTAGGATAAAGACGGGGGAGACCCAGTACTTC. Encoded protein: CATRIKTGETQYF.

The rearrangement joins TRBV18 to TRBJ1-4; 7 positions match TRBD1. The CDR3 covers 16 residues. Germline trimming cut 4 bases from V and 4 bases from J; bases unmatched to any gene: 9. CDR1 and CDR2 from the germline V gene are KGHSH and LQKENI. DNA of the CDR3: TGTGCCAGCTCACGAGGAGGGGGCGGTAGTAATGAAAAACTGTTTTTT. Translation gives CASSRGGGGSNEKLFF.

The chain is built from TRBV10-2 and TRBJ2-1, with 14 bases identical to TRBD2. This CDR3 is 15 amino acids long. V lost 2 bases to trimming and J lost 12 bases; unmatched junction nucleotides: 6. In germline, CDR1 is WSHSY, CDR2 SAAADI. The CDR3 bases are TGCGCCAGCAGTGAGCCTGGACTAGCGGGGGGTCTGCAGTTCTTC. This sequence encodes CASSEPGLAGGLQFF.

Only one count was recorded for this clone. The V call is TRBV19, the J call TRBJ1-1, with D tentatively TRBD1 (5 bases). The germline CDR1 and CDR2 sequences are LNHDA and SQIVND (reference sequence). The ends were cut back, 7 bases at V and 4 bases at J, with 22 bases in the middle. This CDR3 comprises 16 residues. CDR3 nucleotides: TGTGCCAGTACCCTGAGGGCAGCCGGGGGAGGCACTGAAGCTTTCTTT. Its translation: CASTLRAAGGGTEAFF.

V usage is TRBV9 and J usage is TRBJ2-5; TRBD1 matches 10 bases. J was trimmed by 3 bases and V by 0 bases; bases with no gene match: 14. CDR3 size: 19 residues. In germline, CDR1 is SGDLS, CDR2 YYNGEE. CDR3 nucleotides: TGTGCCAGCAGCGTAGCACCGTCGGGACAGGGGTGGTCCGAAGAGACCCAGTACTTC. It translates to CASSVAPSGQGWSEETQYF.

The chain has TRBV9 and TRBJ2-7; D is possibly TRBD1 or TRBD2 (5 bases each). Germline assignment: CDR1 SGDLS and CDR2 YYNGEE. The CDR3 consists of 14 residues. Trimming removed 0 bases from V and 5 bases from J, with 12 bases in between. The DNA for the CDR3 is TGTGCCAGCAGCGTAGAACCCAGGGACCACGAGCAGTACTTC. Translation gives CASSVEPRDHEQYF. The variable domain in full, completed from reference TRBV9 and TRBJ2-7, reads DSGVTQTPKHLITATGQRVTLRCSPRSGDLSVYWYQQSLDQGLQFLIQYYNGEERAKGNILERFSAQQFPDLHSELNLSSLELGDSALYFCASSVEPRDHEQYFGPGTRLTVT.

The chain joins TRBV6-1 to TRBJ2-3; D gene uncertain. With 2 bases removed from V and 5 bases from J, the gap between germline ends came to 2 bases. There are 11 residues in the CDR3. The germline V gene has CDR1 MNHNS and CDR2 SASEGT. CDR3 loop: CASSERDTQYF. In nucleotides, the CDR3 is TGTGCCAGCAGTGAAAGAGATACGCAGTATTTT.

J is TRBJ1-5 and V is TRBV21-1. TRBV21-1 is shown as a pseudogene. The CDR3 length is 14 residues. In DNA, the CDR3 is TGTGCCAGCAGCAAAGAGCACCATAGGCAGCCCCAGCATTTT. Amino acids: CASSKEHHRQPQHF.

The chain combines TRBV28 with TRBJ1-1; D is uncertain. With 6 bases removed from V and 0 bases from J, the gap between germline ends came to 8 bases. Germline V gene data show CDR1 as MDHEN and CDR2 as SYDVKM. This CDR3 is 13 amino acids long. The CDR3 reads CASSRTVNTEAFF. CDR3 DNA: TGTGCCAGCAGCCGTACAGTGAACACTGAAGCTTTCTTT.

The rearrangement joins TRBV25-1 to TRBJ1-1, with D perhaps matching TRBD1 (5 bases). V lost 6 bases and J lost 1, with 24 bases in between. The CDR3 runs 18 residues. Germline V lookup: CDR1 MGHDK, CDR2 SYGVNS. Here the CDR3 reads CASSVVAERGDGNTEAFF. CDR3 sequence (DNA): TGTGCCAGCAGCGTAGTCGCCGAGCGGGGCGATGGGAACACTGAAGCTTTCTTT.

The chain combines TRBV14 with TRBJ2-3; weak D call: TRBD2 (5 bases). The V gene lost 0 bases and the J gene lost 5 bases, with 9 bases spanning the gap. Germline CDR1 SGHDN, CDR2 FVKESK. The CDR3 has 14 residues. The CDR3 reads CASSQELRGDTQYF. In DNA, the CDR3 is TGTGCCAGCAGCCAAGAGCTCCGGGGAGATACGCAGTATTTT.

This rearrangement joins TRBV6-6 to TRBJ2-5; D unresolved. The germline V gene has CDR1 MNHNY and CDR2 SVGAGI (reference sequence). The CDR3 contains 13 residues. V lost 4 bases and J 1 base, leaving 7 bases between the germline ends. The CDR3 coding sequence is TGTGCCAGCAGTTCTCTGGCCCAAGAGACCCAGTACTTC. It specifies CASSSLAQETQYF.

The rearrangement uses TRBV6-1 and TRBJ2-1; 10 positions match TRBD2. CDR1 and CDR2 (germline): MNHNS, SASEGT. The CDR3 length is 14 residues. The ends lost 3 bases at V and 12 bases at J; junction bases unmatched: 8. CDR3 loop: CASSDQRGGQGQFF. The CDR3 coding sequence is TGTGCCAGCAGTGACCAGCGGGGGGGCCAGGGGCAGTTCTTC.

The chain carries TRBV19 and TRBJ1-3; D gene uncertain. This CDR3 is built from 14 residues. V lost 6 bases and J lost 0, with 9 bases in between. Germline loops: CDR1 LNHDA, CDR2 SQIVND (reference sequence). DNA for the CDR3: TGTGCCAGTAGGTCGGTGAGCTCTGGAAACACCATATATTTT. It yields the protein CASRSVSSGNTIYF.